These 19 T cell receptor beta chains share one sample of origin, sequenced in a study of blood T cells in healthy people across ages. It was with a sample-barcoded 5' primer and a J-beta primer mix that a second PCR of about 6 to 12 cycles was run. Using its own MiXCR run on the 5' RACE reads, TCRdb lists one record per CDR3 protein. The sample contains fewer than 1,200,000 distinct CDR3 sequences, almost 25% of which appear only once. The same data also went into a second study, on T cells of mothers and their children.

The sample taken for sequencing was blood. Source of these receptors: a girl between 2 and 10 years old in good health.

The CDR3 sequence is CASSRGRDFEQYF. As DNA, the CDR3 is TGCGCCAGCAGCCGGGGCCGGGACTTCGAGCAGTACTTC. The V gene is TRBV5-1, the J gene TRBJ2-7; D is possibly TRBD2 (6 bases). The CDR3 is 13 residues long. Between the trimmed V and J ends, which lost 4 bases and 6 bases, there was a span of 14 bases. The germline V gene has CDR1 SGHRS and CDR2 YFSETQ. Full variable domain (remainder filled in from reference TRBV5-1 and TRBJ2-7): KAGVTQTPRYLIKTRGQQVTLSCSPISGHRSVSWYQQTPGQGLQFLFEYFSETQRNKGNFPGRFSGRQFSNSRSEMNVSTLELGDSALYLCASSRGRDFEQYFGPGTRLTVT.

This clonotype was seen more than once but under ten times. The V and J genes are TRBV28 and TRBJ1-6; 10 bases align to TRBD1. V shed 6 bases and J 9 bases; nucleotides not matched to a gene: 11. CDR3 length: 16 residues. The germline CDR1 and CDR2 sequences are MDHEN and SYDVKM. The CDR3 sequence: CASRERDRGKGSPLHF. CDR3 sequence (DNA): TGTGCCAGCAGGGAAAGGGACAGGGGAAAAGGTTCACCCCTCCACTTT.

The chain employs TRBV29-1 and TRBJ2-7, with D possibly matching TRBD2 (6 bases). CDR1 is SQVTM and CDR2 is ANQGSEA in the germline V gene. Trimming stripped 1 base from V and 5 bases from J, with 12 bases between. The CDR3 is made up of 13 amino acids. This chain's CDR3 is CSVEGLVADEQYF. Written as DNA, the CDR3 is TGCAGCGTTGAAGGCTTAGTAGCGGACGAGCAGTACTTC.

The CDR3 sequence is CSVLSPQSEQYF. The CDR3 nucleotides are TGCAGCGTGCTCTCTCCCCAATCGGAGCAGTATTTT. The gene calls are TRBV29-1 and TRBJ2-3; D gene ambiguous. V was trimmed by 6 bases and J by 11 bases, leaving 18 bases between them. This CDR3 has 12 amino acids. The V gene's germline CDR1 is SQVTM and CDR2 ANQGSEA.

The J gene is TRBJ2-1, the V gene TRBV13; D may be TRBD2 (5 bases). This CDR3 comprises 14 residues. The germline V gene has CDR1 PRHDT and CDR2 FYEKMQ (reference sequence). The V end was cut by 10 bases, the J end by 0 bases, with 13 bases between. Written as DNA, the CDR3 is TGTGCCACGCTCACTGGGAGCTCCTACAATGAGCAGTTCTTC. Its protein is CATLTGSSYNEQFF. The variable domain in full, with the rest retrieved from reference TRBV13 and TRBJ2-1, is AAGVIQSPRHLIKEKRETATLKCYPIPRHDTVYWYQQGPGQDPQFLISFYEKMQSDKGSIPDRFSAQQFSDYHSELNMSSLELGDSALYFCATLTGSSYNEQFFGPGTRLTVL.

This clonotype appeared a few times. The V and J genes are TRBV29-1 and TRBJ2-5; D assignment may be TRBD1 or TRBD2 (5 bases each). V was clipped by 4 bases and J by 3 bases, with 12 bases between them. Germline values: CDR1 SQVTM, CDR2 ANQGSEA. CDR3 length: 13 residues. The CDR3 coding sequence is TGCAGCGTTGGAGGGGTAATAGAAGAGACCCAGTACTTC. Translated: CSVGGVIEETQYF.

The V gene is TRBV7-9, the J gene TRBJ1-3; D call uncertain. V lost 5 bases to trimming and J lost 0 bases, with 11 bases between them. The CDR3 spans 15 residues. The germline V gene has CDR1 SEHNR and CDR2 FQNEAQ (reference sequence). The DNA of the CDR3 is TGTGCCAGCAGCGTCAACGGTTTCTCTGGAAACACCATATATTTT. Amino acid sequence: CASSVNGFSGNTIYF.

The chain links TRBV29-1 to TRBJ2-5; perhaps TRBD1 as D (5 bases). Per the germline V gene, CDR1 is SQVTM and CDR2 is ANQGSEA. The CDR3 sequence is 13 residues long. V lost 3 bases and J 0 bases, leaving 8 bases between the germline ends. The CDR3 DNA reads TGCAGCGTTGACAGGGATTACCAAGAGACCCAGTACTTC. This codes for CSVDRDYQETQYF. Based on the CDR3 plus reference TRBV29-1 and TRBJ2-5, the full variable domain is SAVISQKPSRDICQRGTSLTIQCQVDSQVTMMFWYRQQPGQSLTLIATANQGSEATYESGFVIDKFPISRPNLTFSTLTVSNMSPEDSSIYLCSVDRDYQETQYFGPGTRLLVL.

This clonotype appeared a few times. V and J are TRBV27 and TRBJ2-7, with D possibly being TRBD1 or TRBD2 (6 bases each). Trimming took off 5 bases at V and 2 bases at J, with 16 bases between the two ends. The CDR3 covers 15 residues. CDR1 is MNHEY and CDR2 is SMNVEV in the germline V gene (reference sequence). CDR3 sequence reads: CASSETWGAPYEQYF. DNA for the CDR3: TGTGCCAGCAGTGAAACATGGGGGGCCCCCTACGAGCAGTACTTC.

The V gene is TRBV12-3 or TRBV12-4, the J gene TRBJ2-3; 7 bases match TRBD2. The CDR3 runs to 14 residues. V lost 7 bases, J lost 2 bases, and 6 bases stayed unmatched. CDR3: CASKRLALTDTQYF. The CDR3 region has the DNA TGTGCCAGCAAGAGACTAGCCCTCACAGATACGCAGTATTTT.

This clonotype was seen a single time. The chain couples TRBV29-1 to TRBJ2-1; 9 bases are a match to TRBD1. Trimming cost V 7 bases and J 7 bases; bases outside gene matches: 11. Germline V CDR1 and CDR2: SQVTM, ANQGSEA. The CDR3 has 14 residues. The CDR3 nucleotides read TGCAGCGCCTGGACAGGGGACACCCCAAATGAGCAGTTCTTC. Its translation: CSAWTGDTPNEQFF.

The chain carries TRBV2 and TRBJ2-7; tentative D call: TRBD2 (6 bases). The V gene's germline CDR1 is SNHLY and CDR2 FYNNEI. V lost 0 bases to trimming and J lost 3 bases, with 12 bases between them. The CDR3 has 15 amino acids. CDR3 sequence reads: CASSEARLARYEQYF. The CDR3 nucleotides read TGTGCCAGCAGTGAAGCGCGTCTAGCGCGCTACGAGCAGTACTTC.

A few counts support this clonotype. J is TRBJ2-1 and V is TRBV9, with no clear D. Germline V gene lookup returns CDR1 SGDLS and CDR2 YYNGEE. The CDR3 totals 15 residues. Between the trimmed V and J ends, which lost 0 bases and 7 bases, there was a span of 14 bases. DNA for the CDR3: TGTGCCAGCAGCGTAGGGAGTCTAGGGTGGAATGAGCAGTTCTTC. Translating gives CASSVGSLGWNEQFF.

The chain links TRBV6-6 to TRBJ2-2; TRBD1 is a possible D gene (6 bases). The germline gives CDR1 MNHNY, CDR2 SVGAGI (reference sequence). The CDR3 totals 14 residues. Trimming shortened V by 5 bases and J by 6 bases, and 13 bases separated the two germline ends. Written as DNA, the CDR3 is TGTGCCAGCAGTCGGACAGAAAACGCCGGGGAGCTGTTTTTT. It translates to CASSRTENAGELFF.

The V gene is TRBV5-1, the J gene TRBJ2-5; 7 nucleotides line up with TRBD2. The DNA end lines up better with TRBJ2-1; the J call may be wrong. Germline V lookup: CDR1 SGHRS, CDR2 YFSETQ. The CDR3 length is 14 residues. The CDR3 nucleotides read TGCGCCAGCAGCGTCGGACTAGAAGAGGATGAGCAGTTCTTC. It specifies CASSVGLEEDEQFF.

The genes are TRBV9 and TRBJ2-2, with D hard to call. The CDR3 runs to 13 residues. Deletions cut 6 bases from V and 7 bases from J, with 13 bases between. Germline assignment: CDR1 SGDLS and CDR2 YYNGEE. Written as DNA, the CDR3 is TGTGCCAGCACTCGTGGGCGTGGCGGGGAGCTGTTTTTT. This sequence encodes CASTRGRGGELFF.

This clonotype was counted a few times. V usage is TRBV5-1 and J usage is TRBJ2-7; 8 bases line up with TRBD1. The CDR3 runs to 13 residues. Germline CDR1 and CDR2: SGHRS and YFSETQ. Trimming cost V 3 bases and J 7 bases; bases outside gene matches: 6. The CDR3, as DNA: TGCGCCAGCAGCTGGACAGGGACCAATGAGCAGTACTTC. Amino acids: CASSWTGTNEQYF.

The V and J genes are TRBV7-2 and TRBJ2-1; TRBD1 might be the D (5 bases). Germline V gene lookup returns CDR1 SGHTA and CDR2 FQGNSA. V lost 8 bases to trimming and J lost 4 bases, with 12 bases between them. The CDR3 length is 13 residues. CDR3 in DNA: TGTGCCAGCCTTCCCGACAGATACAATGAGCAGTTCTTC. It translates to CASLPDRYNEQFF.

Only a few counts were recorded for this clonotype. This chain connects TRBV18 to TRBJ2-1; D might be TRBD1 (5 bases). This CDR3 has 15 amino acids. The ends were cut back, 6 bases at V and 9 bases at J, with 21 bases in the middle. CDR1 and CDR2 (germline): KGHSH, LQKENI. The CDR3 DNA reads TGTGCCAGCTCCCCCGAAATTGGGGCAGACGTTGAGCAGTTCTTC. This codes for CASSPEIGADVEQFF.